What follows are 28 T cell receptor beta chains derived from one specimen sequenced in a study of control samples from healthy donors and cancer patients (TCRdb year 2020). Library preparation used the immunoSEQ multiplex PCR assay. TCRdb stores this immuneACCESS table with in-frame sequences only. Part of the clones is absent; in the studies checked, under half of the shortfall reflects unresolved V genes, and no reason is known for the rest. This sample is represented by 98,000 or so clones; around 80% of them were singletons. Approximately 2% of the sample is in the top ten clones. The sample comprised blood. The receptors here all came from a man aged 55 to 70 in good health.

This rearrangement joins TRBV6-5 to TRBJ1-2, with TRBD1 identical over 7 bases. This CDR3 is built from 15 residues. V gave up 6 bases and J gave up 1 base; unmatched junction bases: 8. Germline CDR1 MNHEY, CDR2 SVGAGI. The CDR3 region has the DNA TGTGCCAGCAGCCTTAGACAGGGTCTTAACTATGGCTACACCTTC. Protein sequence: CASSLRQGLNYGYTF.

The chain combines TRBV19 with TRBJ2-1; D gene uncertain. The CDR3 runs to 13 residues. The germline V gene encodes CDR1 LNHDA and CDR2 SQIVND (reference sequence). Deletions cut 4 bases from V and 3 bases from J, with 7 bases between. The CDR3 DNA reads TGTGCCAGTAGTAGCTGGAGCTACAATGAGCAGTTCTTC. Protein sequence: CASSSWSYNEQFF. The full variable domain, its missing parts supplied by reference TRBV19 and TRBJ2-1, is DGGITQSPKYLFRKEGQNVTLSCEQNLNHDAMYWYRQDPGQGLRLIYYSQIVNDFQKGDIAEGYSVSREKKESFPLTVTSAQKNPTAFYLCASSSWSYNEQFFGPGTRLTVL.

The chain recombines TRBV27 with TRBJ2-3; 12 nucleotides align to TRBD2. V dropped 4 bases and J dropped 2; count of bases not matched to a gene: 7. In germline, CDR1 is MNHEY, CDR2 SMNVEV (reference sequence). The CDR3 runs to 17 residues. The CDR3 nucleotides read TGTGCCAGCAGTTCACGGACTAGCGGGAAACCCACAGATACGCAGTATTTT. It is translated as CASSSRTSGKPTDTQYF.

The chain is built from TRBV10-3 and TRBJ2-6; no firm D call. Germline V gene sequence: CDR1 ENHRY, CDR2 SYGVKD. The length of the CDR3 is 13 residues. V was trimmed by 10 bases and J by 5 bases, leaving 12 bases between them. The CDR3 here is CASGRPRANVLTF. In DNA form, the CDR3 reads TGTGCCAGCGGTCGTCCAAGGGCCAACGTCCTGACTTTC.

The genes are TRBV14 and TRBJ2-7; D remains ambiguous. Germline values: CDR1 SGHDN, CDR2 FVKESK. V gave up 1 base and J gave up 0 bases, with 16 bases separating them. The CDR3 is 17 residues long. Written as DNA, the CDR3 is TGTGCCAGCAGCCAAGCGGTTCGGACCTCGAGCTCCTACGAGCAGTACTTC. The encoded protein is CASSQAVRTSSSYEQYF.

This sequence joins TRBV5-4 and TRBJ2-2; D is uncertain. Trimming cost V 4 bases and J 1 base, with 8 bases left between them. There are 14 residues in the CDR3. Germline V gene sequence: CDR1 SGHNT, CDR2 YYREEE (reference sequence). The chain's CDR3 is CASSGRQNTGELFF. The CDR3 DNA sequence: TGTGCCAGCAGCGGAAGACAGAACACCGGGGAGCTGTTTTTT.

The V call is TRBV3-1 (or the pseudogene TRBV3-2), the J call TRBJ1-2; TRBD1 agrees at 8 bases. Germline V CDR1 and CDR2: LGHDT, YNNKEL (reference sequence). Trimming cost V 5 bases and J 12 bases; bases outside gene matches: 14. The CDR3 sequence is 14 residues long. The chain's CDR3 is CASSTGQGPPRNTF. Here the CDR3 DNA reads TGTGCCAGCAGCACCGGACAGGGCCCCCCCAGGAACACCTTC.

The chain uses TRBV4-1 and TRBJ2-1, with D perhaps matching TRBD2 (6 bases). The V and J ends lost 6 bases and 10 bases respectively, with 16 bases between them. Germline CDR1 reads MGHRA; CDR2 reads YSYEKL. The CDR3 spans 13 residues. CDR3: CASRGGSHLEQFF. The CDR3 region has the DNA TGCGCCAGCAGGGGAGGTTCCCATTTAGAGCAGTTCTTC.

This chain connects TRBV24-1 to TRBJ2-2, with D possibly TRBD2 on 5 matching bases. V lost 6 bases to trimming and J lost 5 bases, with 6 bases between them. The CDR3 has 12 amino acids. The germline gives CDR1 KGHDR, CDR2 SFDVKD. The chain's CDR3 is CATSWETGELFF. The CDR3, as DNA: TGTGCCACCAGTTGGGAGACCGGGGAGCTGTTTTTT.

This clone was recorded only once. The chain has TRBV3-1 (or the pseudogene TRBV3-2) and TRBJ1-1; D not certain. Looked up from germline, CDR1 is LGHDT and CDR2 is YNNKEL (reference sequence). The CDR3 is 13 amino acids. Trimming removed 0 bases at V and 6 bases at J, with 8 bases between. CDR3 protein: CASSQDGGSEAFF. The CDR3 DNA follows: TGTGCCAGCAGCCAAGATGGTGGCTCTGAAGCTTTCTTT.

The V and J genes are TRBV11-2 and TRBJ1-3; 8 bases fit TRBD1. Germline V gene lookup returns CDR1 SGHAT and CDR2 FQNNGV. Germline trimming cut 3 bases from V and 3 bases from J; bases unmatched to any gene: 7. CDR3 length: 16 residues. For the CDR3, the DNA is TGTGCCAGCAGCTTTTTAAGGACAGGGATTGGAAACACCATATATTTT. Translated, it gives CASSFLRTGIGNTIYF. Looking up the rest from reference TRBV11-2 and TRBJ1-3 gives the full variable domain: EAGVAQSPRYKIIEKRQSVAFWCNPISGHATLYWYQQILGQGPKLLIQFQNNGVVDDSQLPKDRFSAERLKGVDSTLKIQPAKLEDSAVYLCASSFLRTGIGNTIYFGEGSWLTVV.

The chain uses TRBV2 and TRBJ1-1; D might be TRBD1 (5 bases). CDR1 and CDR2 (germline): SNHLY, FYNNEI. With 1 base removed from V and 4 bases from J, the gap between germline ends came to 10 bases. The CDR3 spans 14 residues. CDR3 region: CASSEGGVFTEAFF. In DNA, the CDR3 is TGTGCCAGCAGTGAAGGGGGGGTTTTCACTGAAGCTTTCTTT.

This clone was counted between two and nine times. The chain uses TRBV4-1 and TRBJ2-7; unclear D gene. The germline V gene has CDR1 MGHRA and CDR2 YSYEKL. The CDR3 has 13 residues. V gave up 0 bases and J gave up 4 bases, with 7 bases separating them. This CDR3 reads CASSQEVSYEQYF. The DNA of the CDR3 is TGCGCCAGCAGCCAAGAAGTCAGTTACGAGCAGTACTTC.

This clone has only one observation. V and J are TRBV6-5 and TRBJ1-1; D is unclear. The CDR3 totals 11 residues. CDR1 MNHEY and CDR2 SVGAGI come from the germline V gene. The CDR3 DNA reads TGTTCTGGGAGAGGACCGGGTGGAGCTTTCTTT. Translating it yields CSGRGPGGAFF.

The rearrangement joins TRBV13 to TRBJ2-7; tentatively, D is TRBD1 (6 bases). Trimming took 5 bases from V and 1 from J, leaving 12 bases between them. In germline, CDR1 is PRHDT, CDR2 FYEKMQ (reference sequence). CDR3 length: 14 residues. The CDR3 DNA sequence: TGTGCCAGCAGCCGCGAGGGGGTATCCTACGAGCAGTACTTC. Its translation is CASSREGVSYEQYF.

In its sample, this clone was seen once. The chain carries TRBV19 and TRBJ1-2, with D hard to call. In germline, CDR1 is LNHDA, CDR2 SQIVND (reference sequence). This CDR3 has 14 residues. V lost 3 bases, J lost 7 bases, and 15 bases lay in between. The DNA of the CDR3 is TGTGCCAGTAGTATTGGAGAGGTTATTCGTGGCTACACCTTC. Translating it yields CASSIGEVIRGYTF.

The rearrangement links TRBV6-5 to TRBJ2-7; TRBD2 matches 9 bases. Germline V lookup: CDR1 MNHEY, CDR2 SVGAGI. V shed 2 bases, J shed 4 bases, and the junction held 6 bases outside the gene matches. The CDR3 consists of 15 residues. The CDR3 nucleotides read TGTGCCAGCAGTTACGGGGTAGCGGGAGCTTACGAGCAGTACTTC. It translates to CASSYGVAGAYEQYF.

This clone has more than one count but fewer than ten. V usage is TRBV23-1 and J usage is TRBJ2-2; TRBD1 or TRBD2 may be the D gene (5 bases each). TRBV23-1 carries the ORF label, with uncertain function. The CDR3 consists of 13 residues. Trimming took off 3 bases at V and 8 bases at J, with 10 bases between the two ends. The CDR3 sequence is CASSHQGRGELFF. CDR3 nucleotide sequence: TGCGCCAGCAGTCACCAGGGACGGGGGGAGCTGTTTTTT.

The V call is TRBV24-1, the J call TRBJ2-2; D gene uncertain. The CDR3 runs to 17 residues. Germline V gives CDR1 KGHDR, CDR2 SFDVKD. Trimming removed 7 bases from V and 0 bases from J, with 17 bases in between. CDR3 region: CATSGVGGISNTGELFF. The CDR3 coding sequence is TGTGCCACCAGCGGAGTGGGTGGGATATCGAACACCGGGGAGCTGTTTTTT.

V gene TRBV29-1 combines with J gene TRBJ1-2; 9 bases line up with TRBD1. CDR1 and CDR2 (germline): SQVTM, ANQGSEA. V was pared by 4 bases and J by 4 bases, with 4 bases of the junction left unmatched. This CDR3 is 13 amino acids long. CDR3 sequence (DNA): TGCAGCGTTGGAGAGACAGGGGGCTATGGCTACACCTTC. It codes for CSVGETGGYGYTF.

The chain has TRBV15 and TRBJ2-7, with 10 bases fitting TRBD2. With 0 bases clipped from V and 5 bases from J, the junction kept 4 bases outside the gene matches. There are 15 residues in the CDR3. CDR1 and CDR2 from the germline V gene are LNHNV and YYDKDF (reference sequence). The CDR3 loop is CATSRDLAGGHEQYF. CDR3 nucleotide sequence: TGTGCCACCAGCAGAGATTTAGCGGGAGGCCACGAGCAGTACTTC.

The CDR3 sequence is CASSLRTYEQYF. The CDR3 nucleotides read TGTGCCAGCAGTTTAAGGACCTACGAGCAGTACTTC. The chain links TRBV28 to TRBJ2-7; D is unresolved. CDR1 and CDR2 (germline): MDHEN, SYDVKM. V was clipped by 2 bases and J by 2 bases, with 4 bases between them. This CDR3 has 12 amino acids.

This clone has only one observation. A junction boundary mismatches the germline segment, possibly from a read error. The rearrangement links TRBV7-7 to TRBJ2-2; D might be TRBD1 (5 bases). Germline loops: CDR1 SSHAT, CDR2 FNYEAQ (reference sequence). The CDR3 is 13 amino acids. CDR3 coding DNA: TGTGCTAGCAGCGATGGACAAGTCGGGGAGCTGTTTTTT. Its protein product is CASSDGQVGELFF. The full variable domain, completed using reference TRBV7-7 and TRBJ2-2, is GAGVSQSPRYKVTKRGQDVTLRCDPISSHATLYWYQQALGQGPEFLTYFNYEAQPDKSGLPSDRFSAERPEGSISTLTIQRTEQRDSAMYRCASSDGQVGELFFGEGSRLTVL.

The V gene is TRBV11-3, the J gene TRBJ2-5; D unresolved. The germline V and J ends were trimmed by 2 bases and 1 base, with 5 bases remaining between them. This CDR3 spans 13 amino acids. The germline CDR1 and CDR2 sequences are SGHNT and YENEEA. In nucleotides, the CDR3 is TGTGCCAGCAGCTTAAACAGCCAAGAGACCCAGTACTTC. This codes for CASSLNSQETQYF.

This chain joins TRBV4-1 and TRBJ2-3; TRBD2 agrees at 10 bases. Germline-derived CDR1 and CDR2 are MGHRA and YSYEKL. Trimming took 2 bases from V and 6 from J; bases not matched to a gene: 8. The CDR3 extends over 16 amino acids. Here the CDR3 DNA reads TGCGCCAGCAGCCAAACGGAAGCGGGAGGGCCGGATACGCAGTATTTT. Translated, it gives CASSQTEAGGPDTQYF.

The J gene is TRBJ2-3, the V gene TRBV27; no reliable D call. The CDR3 is made up of 13 amino acids. Germline CDR1 MNHEY, CDR2 SMNVEV (reference sequence). V lost 6 bases to trimming and J lost 0 bases, with 7 bases between them. In DNA form, the CDR3 reads TGTGCCAGCAGGACCACTAGCACAGATACGCAGTATTTT. Protein: CASRTTSTDTQYF.

The V and J genes are TRBV20-1 and TRBJ2-3; D gene uncertain. The CDR3 runs 13 residues. V shed 3 bases and J shed 2 bases, with 9 bases lying between them. The germline CDR1 and CDR2 sequences are DFQATT and SNEGSKA (reference sequence). The CDR3 protein is CSASNPSTDTQYF. The CDR3 DNA reads as TGCAGTGCTAGTAACCCATCCACAGATACGCAGTATTTT.

This clone has a handful of counts. The chain recombines TRBV20-1 with TRBJ2-5; 7 bases align to TRBD1. The V segment lost 4 bases and the J segment 5 bases; nucleotides outside the gene matches: 10. Germline-derived CDR1 and CDR2 are DFQATT and SNEGSKA (reference sequence). This CDR3 has 14 residues. CDR3 sequence reads: CSAIDRAGVETQYF. DNA for the CDR3: TGCAGTGCTATTGACAGGGCCGGGGTCGAGACCCAGTACTTC.